What follows are 12 T cell receptor beta chains derived from one specimen sequenced in a study of blood T cell repertoires in COVID-19. The repertoire was sequenced with immunoSEQ multiplex PCR; TCRdb's copy has only in-frame clones and lacks some. The data contain about 200,000 clones, 75% to 85% of them singletons. Sample: peripheral blood. The receptors here all came from a human donor in a cohort sampled during active COVID-19.

The chain links TRBV29-1 to TRBJ2-3; D is uncertain. This CDR3 contains 15 residues. Germline CDR1 reads SQVTM; CDR2 reads ANQGSEA. Trimming cost V 3 bases and J 0 bases, with 13 bases left between them. In nucleotides, the CDR3 is TGCAGCGTTGAGATTGACACGGTTAGCACAGATACGCAGTATTTT. Its protein is CSVEIDTVSTDTQYF.

The V call is TRBV6-2 or TRBV6-3, the J call TRBJ1-5; 8 nucleotides line up with TRBD1. Trimming at V came to 2 bases and at J to 4 bases, leaving 4 bases not matched to a gene. CDR1 MNHEY and CDR2 SVGEGT come from the germline V gene. This CDR3 region has 15 residues. CDR3 sequence reads: CASSYRGQGNQPQHF. CDR3 coding DNA: TGTGCCAGCAGTTACCGCGGACAGGGTAATCAGCCCCAGCATTTT.

The rearrangement links TRBV6-6 to TRBJ2-3; 7 bases are shared with TRBD1. The V gene end was trimmed by 5 bases and the J gene end by 2 bases; junction bases not matched to a gene: 7. Germline values: CDR1 MNHNY, CDR2 SVGAGI (reference sequence). CDR3 length: 15 amino acids. The CDR3 spells CASSRQGQLTDTQYF. CDR3 DNA sequence: TGTGCCAGCAGTCGACAGGGACAGCTCACAGATACGCAGTATTTT.

This sequence joins TRBV12-3 or TRBV12-4 and TRBJ2-5; TRBD1 is a possible D gene (6 bases). Trimming stripped 6 bases from V and 3 bases from J, with 11 bases between. The CDR3 loop spans 13 amino acids. The CDR3 coding sequence is TGTGCCAGCAGGACCTACAGGGAAGAGACCCAGTACTTC. Its protein product is CASRTYREETQYF.

The CDR3 DNA sequence: TGTGCCAGCAGCTTACAAGCGGGAGGGCCCTACGAGCAGTACTTC. It is translated as CASSLQAGGPYEQYF. The J gene is TRBJ2-7, the V gene TRBV7-2, with 10 nucleotides matching TRBD2. The CDR3 runs 15 residues. The V gene end was trimmed by 2 bases and the J gene end by 2 bases; junction bases not matched to a gene: 3. Per germline, CDR1 SGHTA and CDR2 FQGNSA.

The chain recombines TRBV6-1 with TRBJ2-7; 9 positions agree with TRBD2. CDR1 and CDR2 from the germline V gene are MNHNS and SASEGT. The V gene end was trimmed by 3 bases and the J gene end by 3 bases; junction bases not matched to a gene: 0. The CDR3 consists of 13 residues. The CDR3: CASSEREGYEQYF. The CDR3 DNA reads TGTGCCAGCAGTGAGCGGGAGGGCTACGAGCAGTACTTC.

The chain links TRBV3-1 (or the pseudogene TRBV3-2) to TRBJ1-6, with no clear D. Trimming shortened V by 4 bases and J by 4 bases, and 2 bases separated the two germline ends. Germline V gene sequence: CDR1 LGHDT, CDR2 YNNKEL (reference sequence). The CDR3 contains 12 residues. CDR3 region: CASSPYNSPLHF. The CDR3 DNA reads as TGTGCCAGCAGCCCTTATAATTCACCCCTCCACTTT.

This chain joins TRBV6-5 and TRBJ1-4; the D is unclear. This CDR3 is 14 amino acids long. The V end was cut by 8 bases, the J end by 7 bases, with 17 bases between. Germline CDR1 reads MNHEY; CDR2 reads SVGAGI. For the CDR3, the DNA is TGTGCCAGCCAAAAAGCCTCCCCGGGTGAAAAACTGTTTTTT. It translates to CASQKASPGEKLFF.

This clone was detected once. V usage is TRBV5-1 and J usage is TRBJ2-5, with 10 bases lining up with TRBD2. Losses at the gene ends were 3 bases for V and 0 bases for J; bases not matched to a gene: 5. Germline-derived CDR1 and CDR2 are SGHRS and YFSETQ. The CDR3 runs to 16 residues. Written as DNA, the CDR3 is TGCGCCAGCAGCTCCGTGGGACTAGCGCACCAAGAGACCCAGTACTTC. It codes for CASSSVGLAHQETQYF.

V usage is TRBV19 and J usage is TRBJ2-7; 8 bases are shared with TRBD1. Germline CDR1 is LNHDA and CDR2 is SQIVND (reference sequence). Trimming removed 4 bases from V and 4 bases from J; junction bases left unmatched: 6. This CDR3 is 14 amino acids long. CDR3 region: CASSTRTGYYEQYF. The CDR3, as DNA: TGTGCCAGTAGTACCCGGACAGGGTATTACGAGCAGTACTTC.

The rearrangement links TRBV7-8 to TRBJ2-2, with TRBD2 as a possible D gene (6 bases). The CDR3 loop spans 17 amino acids. Germline lookup yields CDR1 SGHVS and CDR2 FQNEAQ. Trimming cost V 0 bases and J 6 bases, with 17 bases left between them. CDR3 DNA: TGTGCCAGCAGCTTAGCGCTGACCCTCGTAGCGGCCGGGGAGCTGTTTTTT. Translating gives CASSLALTLVAAGELFF.

V usage is TRBV5-8 and J usage is TRBJ2-2; TRBD2 matches 9 bases. The CDR3 length is 17 residues. The V and J ends lost 3 bases and 2 bases, in that order; junction bases with no gene match: 8. The germline V gene has CDR1 SGHTS and CDR2 YDEGEE. The DNA of the CDR3 is TGTGCCAGCAGCTCGGGACTAGCTGAAGACAACACCGGGGAGCTGTTTTTT. It yields the protein CASSSGLAEDNTGELFF. The full variable domain, rest sourced from reference TRBV5-8 and TRBJ2-2, is EAGVTQSPTHLIKTRGQQATLRCSPISGHTSVYWYQQALGLGLQFLLWYDEGEERNRGNFPPRFSGRQFPNYSSELNVNALELEDSALYLCASSSGLAEDNTGELFFGEGSRLTVL.